Sequencing of this T cell receptor (beta chain) was carried out in a study of cytomegalovirus exposure and HLA in healthy donors (dated by TCRdb to 2016 to 2017). In the study overall: An earlier analysis of approximately 600 of the donors reported roughly 270 Gb of sequence data and some 100 million unique TCR beta sequences from some 180 million T cells. Roughly 300 gigabases of sequencing data and approximately 92 million unique TCR sequences made up an early release that covered several hundred HLA-typed donors. Of the 398 genotyped donors, roughly 80% were placed in the genetic ancestry cluster associated with self-reported Caucasian donors. The study aimed to test whether cataloging public T cell receptors could reveal signatures of past pathogen exposure. The T cell repertoires of several hundred subjects were profiled by immunosequencing and related to cytomegalovirus serostatus. Along with the roughly 670-subject first cohort, a separate validation cohort of 120 different subjects was used. High-throughput TCR immunosequencing, statistical association of individual TCRs with disease status, and machine learning were combined to predict cytomegalovirus infection status. A later analysis re-examined previously published TCR beta repertoires from around 670 donors and added high-resolution HLA genotyping to investigate patterns of TCR occurrence. Rather than drawing on any new phenotypic data, the later analysis identified candidate immune exposures from TCR beta sequences and the way those sequences occurred across donors. In an earlier analysis of a few hundred of the donors, high-throughput TCR beta sequencing was used to judge whether each TCR beta V gene segment behaved as functional or pseudogenic. Donor age, sex, ethnicity and CMV serostatus were compiled alongside the repertoire data. A later genetic analysis took genome-wide SNP genotypes for about 55% of the 666 donors and used that subset as a discovery cohort. All discovery cohort repertoires had been generated on a single sequencing platform. Both class I and class II loci were covered by HLA typing, at four-digit resolution. Typing coverage differed by locus: A, B, C, DRB1 and DQB1 were typed in about 620-630 donors, DQA1 in approximately 520, DPA1 in some 570, and DPB1 in approximately 450. Because of strong linkage in the cohort, 5 or 6 DR-DQ haplotypes were treated as single units for association and clustering. Among some 410 genotyped donors of the cohort, an average of roughly 240,000 unique TCR beta nucleotide sequences were sequenced per donor, around 18% of them non-productive.

The cohort consisted of some 670 healthy bone marrow donors. At the time of sampling, all cohort members were nominally healthy, though unrecorded immune exposures were likely present. The donor tested CMV seropositive, placing the donor among the 250 to 300 seropositive members of the cohort. A peripheral blood sample was collected from each donor, and TCR beta sequencing was performed on peripheral blood mononuclear cells. Genomic DNA was extracted from the blood cell samples with the Qiagen DNeasy Blood Extraction Kit. Library prep was done by the immunoSEQ multiplex PCR assay. The multiplex PCR relied on a mix of 60 forward primers for TCR Vbeta segments and 13 reverse primers for TCR Jbeta segments. A multiplex PCR assay on genomic DNA amplified the CDR3 region of rearranged TCR beta genes. Amplified TCR beta libraries were sequenced as 87-base-pair reads on the Illumina HiSeq System. On the authors' methods: In a later analysis, tens of millions of unique TCR beta chains were counted across the roughly 610 repertoires, and roughly 10 million of these chains were shared by at least two donors. A nearest-neighbor algorithm error-corrected the raw reads and collapsed the reads into unique sequences, merging closely related sequences to remove PCR and sequencing errors. To assign V, D and J gene segments, CDR3 sequences were aligned to IMGT reference sequences. For a sequence to be retained, at least a six-nucleotide match to both a V gene segment and a J gene segment was required. Rearrangements were called productive when the CDR3 lacked stop codons and stayed in frame with V and J; all others were non-productive. Following IMGT convention, CDR3 was defined as the stretch from the second conserved V-encoded cysteine up to the conserved J-encoded phenylalanine. In an earlier analysis of more than 550 of the donors, sequences lacking an unambiguous match to a single V gene segment were excluded. An earlier analysis of several hundred of the donors called V segments functional above 56.7% productive rearrangements and segregating when the between-donor standard deviation exceeded 5%. A statistical classification framework was developed to diagnose cytomegalovirus status using the catalog of TCR beta chain sequences. A later analysis assigned V and J genes by comparing TCR nucleotide sequences with IMGT/GENE-DB human TR gene sequences. Using the TCRdist pipeline, a later analysis assigned CDR3 sequences along with most-parsimonious VDJ recombination scenarios. A later analysis defined each TCR beta chain by its CDR3 amino acid sequence plus V-gene family, and excluded reads lacking a unique V-gene family. In a later analysis, fewer than 650 highly shared, low-generation-probability nucleotide sequences were removed to address suspected cross-contamination and a sequencing artifact. A later analysis calculated a clonal expansion index for each public chain from normalized within-repertoire ranks of inferred template counts. In a later analysis, generation probabilities were computed with a VDJ recombination model fitted to out-of-frame rearrangements, and the resulting probabilities were checked against IGoR. Hypergeometric tests were used in a later analysis to score TCR-TCR, TCR-HLA and TCR-CMV co-occurrence, with a repertoire-size bias correction applied to the TCR pairs. A later analysis estimated false discovery rates by permuting HLA or CMV assignments 20 times. In a later analysis, co-occurring TCRs were grouped using DBSCAN, and TCRdist sequence similarity was added for clustering within HLA-allele-positive subsets. Co-occurrence clustering excluded repertoires with fewer than 30,000 or more than 120,000 public chains, plus five with anomalous nucleotide sharing. In TCRdb, the immuneACCESS table is reduced to in-frame sequences with V and J assigned. These tables do not hold every clone; where another copy was compared, an unresolved V gene accounts for under half, and the others remain unexplained. V, J and clone size reflect that table, while D and trimming were determined from the DNA. Here the sample has 130,000 to 150,000 clones; roughly four fifths occur a single time. The ten largest clones add up to 3% of the sample.

The full study reports these points: A cluster of highly shared sequence variants was judged likely to be a technical artifact of the sequencing pipeline. In a later analysis, several top co-occurrence clusters were reported to appear linked to parvovirus B19, influenza, CMV and Epstein-Barr virus. Specific HLA alleles were associated with over 15,000 TCR beta sequences at a false discovery rate of 0.05 in a later analysis. The study gave a list of 150 to 200 TCR beta chains associated with cytomegalovirus. Correlated functional status among segregating V segments might reflect linkage disequilibrium, but an unknown experimental factor could not be ruled out. The earlier analysis of some 560 of the donors excluded seventeen rarely observed V segments, including chromosome 9 orphons, because counts were too low. A few of the identified cytomegalovirus-associated TCR beta chains were confirmed in vitro to be specific for cytomegalovirus antigens. The classifier was reported to diagnose cytomegalovirus status with high specificity and sensitivity in both the original cohort and the validation cohort. Presence/absence analyses assumed roughly uniform sequencing depth across donors, an assumption that may not hold. Across donors, most TCR sequences were observed very rarely, whereas some public TCRs were present in many individuals. A further reported finding was that TCR beta sequences accurately predicted the HLA-A and HLA-B alleles for most subjects in the first cohort. It was suggested by the authors that the approach could potentially be generalized to other disease states and immunological phenotypes. The only immune exposure information available for the cohort was CMV serostatus. Broadly in line with IMGT annotations, most TCR beta V segments showed up in productive rearrangements about 87% or about 30% of the time in an earlier analysis of about 500 of the donors. Some IMGT-functional V segments, including TRBV6-2 and TRBV6-3, could not be distinguished by the 87-base-pair reads and were therefore excluded. In a later analysis, most CMV-associated TCR beta chains were found to appear HLA-restricted, with HLA associations seemingly driven largely by CMV exposure. In a later analysis, HLA-associated TCR beta chains were found to be more clonally expanded and to have lower generation probabilities than equally common non-associated chains. A later genetic analysis associated a missense DCLRE1C variant with V-gene and J-gene trimming of TCR beta chains, and an independent cohort replicated the association. When HLA alleles, especially DR and DQ, strongly co-occurred, TCR associations were difficult to assign to individual alleles. Because HLA typing was unavailable for some donors at each locus, only the typed subset was used in association tests. The cohort was sequenced for TCR beta chains only, and without alpha or paired-chain data the features that could be detected were limited. In a later analysis, TCR association rates were found to vary across HLA loci, with the most associated TCRs seen for DRB1 alleles and the fewest for HLA-C alleles. According to a later genetic analysis, donors in an Asian-associated ancestry cluster had fewer N-insertions in productive TCRs than the approximately 710-donor mean.

CDR1 and CDR2 are drawn from the germline V gene (reference sequence): MNHEY, SMNVEV. Trimming at the junction amounts to 8 bases on V and 7 bases on J, and the germline ends lie 23 bases apart. Taken from cysteine to phenylalanine, the CDR3 has 15 residues. Only the CDR3 part of the read is kept: 45 bases, read in frame from the first base. This clone was seen only a few times. The clone's antigen remains unknown. No base quality values were provided; no much bigger clone lies one nucleotide off. Input material: PBMCs. The clonotype originates from a man between 40 and 49 years old in good health and CMV-seropositive. The chain is encoded by TRBV27 joined to TRBJ1-1, with no reliable assignment of the D segment. CDR3 loop: CASGSLIGQRGEAFF. The DNA is as follows: TGTGCCAGCGGATCGCTTATCGGGCAACGGGGTGAAGCTTTCTTT.